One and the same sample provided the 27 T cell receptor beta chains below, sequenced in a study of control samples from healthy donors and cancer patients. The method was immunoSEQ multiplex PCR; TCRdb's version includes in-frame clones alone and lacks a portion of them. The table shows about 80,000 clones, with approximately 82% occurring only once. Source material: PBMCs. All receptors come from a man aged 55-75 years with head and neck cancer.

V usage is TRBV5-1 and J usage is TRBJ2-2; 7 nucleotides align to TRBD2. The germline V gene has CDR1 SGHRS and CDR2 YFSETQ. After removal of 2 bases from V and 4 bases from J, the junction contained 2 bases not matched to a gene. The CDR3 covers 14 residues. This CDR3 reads CASSFGGSTGELFF. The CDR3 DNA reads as TGCGCCAGCAGCTTCGGGGGGAGCACCGGGGAGCTGTTTTTT.

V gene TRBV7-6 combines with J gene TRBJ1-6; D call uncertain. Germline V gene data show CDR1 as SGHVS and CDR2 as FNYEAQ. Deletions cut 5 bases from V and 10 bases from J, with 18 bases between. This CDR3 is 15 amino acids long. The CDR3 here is CASSQQTGSGSPLHF. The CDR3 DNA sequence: TGTGCCAGCAGCCAACAGACGGGATCAGGATCACCCCTCCACTTT. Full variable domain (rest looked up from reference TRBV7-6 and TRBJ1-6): GAGVSQSPRYKVTKRGQDVALRCDPISGHVSLYWYRQALGQGPEFLTYFNYEAQQDKSGLPNDRFSAERPEGSISTLTIQRTEQRDSAMYRCASSQQTGSGSPLHFGNGTRLTVT.

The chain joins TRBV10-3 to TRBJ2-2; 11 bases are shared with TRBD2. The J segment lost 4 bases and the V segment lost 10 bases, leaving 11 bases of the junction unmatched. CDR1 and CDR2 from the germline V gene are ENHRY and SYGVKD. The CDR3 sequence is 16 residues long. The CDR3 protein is CATARLAGRGTGELFF. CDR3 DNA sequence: TGTGCCACCGCCCGACTAGCGGGAAGGGGCACCGGGGAGCTGTTTTTT.

The CDR3 coding sequence is TGTGCCAGCAGCTTTCGGGGGGCTGGGGAAAAACTGTTTTTT. Residues: CASSFRGAGEKLFF. This chain uses TRBV5-6 with TRBJ1-4; perhaps TRBD1 as D (6 bases). The germline gives CDR1 SGHDT, CDR2 YYEEEE. V dropped 2 bases and J dropped 8 bases, with 13 bases sitting between them. CDR3 length: 14 amino acids.

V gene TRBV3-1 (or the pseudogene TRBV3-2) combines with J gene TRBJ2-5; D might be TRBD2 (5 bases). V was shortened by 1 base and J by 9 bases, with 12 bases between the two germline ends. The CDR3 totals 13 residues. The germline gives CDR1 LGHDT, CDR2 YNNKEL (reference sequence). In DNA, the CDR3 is TGTGCCAGCAGCCAAGCTAGCAGCGGACCCCAGTACTTC. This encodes CASSQASSGPQYF.

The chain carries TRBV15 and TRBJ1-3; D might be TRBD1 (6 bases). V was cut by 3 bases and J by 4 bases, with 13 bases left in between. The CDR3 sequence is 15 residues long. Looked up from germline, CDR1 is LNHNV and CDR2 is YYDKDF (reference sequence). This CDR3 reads CATSRGHSGGNTIYF. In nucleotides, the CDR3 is TGTGCCACCAGCAGGGGACACAGCGGGGGAAACACCATATATTTT.

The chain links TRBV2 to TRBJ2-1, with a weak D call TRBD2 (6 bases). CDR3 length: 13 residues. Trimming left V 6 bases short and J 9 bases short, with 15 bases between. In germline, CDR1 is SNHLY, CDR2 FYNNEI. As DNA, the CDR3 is TGTGCCAGCAGCCGACTACAGCGGGTTGAGCAGTTCTTC. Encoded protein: CASSRLQRVEQFF.

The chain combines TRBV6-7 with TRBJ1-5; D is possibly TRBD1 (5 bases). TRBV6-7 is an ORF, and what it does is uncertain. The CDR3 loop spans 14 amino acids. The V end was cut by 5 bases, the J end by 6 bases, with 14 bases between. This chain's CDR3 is CASSQGRGGQPQHF. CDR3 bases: TGTGCCAGCAGTCAAGGCCGTGGGGGTCAGCCCCAGCATTTT.

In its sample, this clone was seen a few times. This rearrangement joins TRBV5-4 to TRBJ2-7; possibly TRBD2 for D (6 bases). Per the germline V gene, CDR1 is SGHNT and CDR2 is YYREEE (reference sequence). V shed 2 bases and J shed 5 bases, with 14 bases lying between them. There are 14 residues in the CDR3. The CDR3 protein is CASSLLTGENEQYF. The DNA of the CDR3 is TGTGCCAGCAGCTTATTAACGGGAGAGAACGAGCAGTACTTC.

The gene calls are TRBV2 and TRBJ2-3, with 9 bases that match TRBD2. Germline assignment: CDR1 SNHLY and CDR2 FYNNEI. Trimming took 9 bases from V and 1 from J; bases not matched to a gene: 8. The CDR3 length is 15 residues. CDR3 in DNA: TGTGCCAGAGGTCGGCGGGAGGGTCGCACAGATACGCAGTATTTT. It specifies CARGRREGRTDTQYF. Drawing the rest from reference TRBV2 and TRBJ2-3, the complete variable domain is EPEVTQTPSHQVTQMGQEVILRCVPISNHLYFYWYRQILGQKVEFLVSFYNNEISEKSEIFDDQFSVERPDGSNFTLKIRSTKLEDSAMYFCARGRREGRTDTQYFGPGTRLTVL.

The CDR3 is CASRGVGSPLHF. Here the CDR3 DNA reads TGTGCCAGCAGAGGTGTGGGTTCACCCCTCCACTTT. V gene TRBV28 combines with J gene TRBJ1-6; no reliable D call. Trimming cost V 6 bases and J 9 bases, with 9 bases left between them. From germline, CDR1 is MDHEN and CDR2 SYDVKM. This CDR3 contains 12 residues.

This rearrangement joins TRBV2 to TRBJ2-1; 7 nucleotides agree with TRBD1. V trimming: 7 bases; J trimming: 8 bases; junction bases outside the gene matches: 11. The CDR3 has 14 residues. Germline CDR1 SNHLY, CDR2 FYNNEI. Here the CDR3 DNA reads TGTGCCAGCAAGGGGGCAGGGGTCTCATATGAGCAGTTCTTC. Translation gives CASKGAGVSYEQFF.

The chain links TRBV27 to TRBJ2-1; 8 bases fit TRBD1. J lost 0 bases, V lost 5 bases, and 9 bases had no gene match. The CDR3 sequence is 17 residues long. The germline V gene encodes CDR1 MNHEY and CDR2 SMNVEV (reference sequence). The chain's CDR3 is CASSRKGQASSYNEQFF. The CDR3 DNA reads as TGTGCCAGCAGTAGGAAGGGACAGGCGAGCTCCTACAATGAGCAGTTCTTC.

For the CDR3, the DNA is TGTGCCAGCAGCTGGACAGGGGAAACTGAAGCTTTCTTT. It codes for CASSWTGETEAFF. The chain employs TRBV7-9 and TRBJ1-1; the match to TRBD1 covers 9 bases. CDR1 is SEHNR and CDR2 is FQNEAQ in the germline V gene (reference sequence). J gave up 5 bases and V 4 bases, and 2 bases lay outside the gene matches. The CDR3 has 13 residues.

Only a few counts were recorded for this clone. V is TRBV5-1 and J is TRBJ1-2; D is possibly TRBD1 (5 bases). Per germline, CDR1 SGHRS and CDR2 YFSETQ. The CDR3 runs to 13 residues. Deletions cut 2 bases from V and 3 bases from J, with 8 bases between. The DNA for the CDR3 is TGCGCCAGCAGCTTCGGGGGTGACTATGGCTACACCTTC. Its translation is CASSFGGDYGYTF.

The CDR3 reads CATSKAGVTNEQFF. The CDR3 nucleotides read TGTGCCACCAGTAAGGCGGGAGTGACGAATGAGCAGTTCTTC. This chain connects TRBV24-1 to TRBJ2-1; 7 bases align to TRBD2. This CDR3 contains 14 residues. Looked up from germline, CDR1 is KGHDR and CDR2 is SFDVKD. V lost 6 bases, J lost 7 bases, and 8 bases stayed unmatched.

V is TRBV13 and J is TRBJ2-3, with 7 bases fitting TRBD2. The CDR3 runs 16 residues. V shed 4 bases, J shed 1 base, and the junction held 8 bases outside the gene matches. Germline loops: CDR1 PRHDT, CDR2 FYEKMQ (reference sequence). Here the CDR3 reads CASSSRDYQGTDTQYF. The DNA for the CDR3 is TGTGCCAGCAGCTCTCGGGACTACCAAGGCACAGATACGCAGTATTTT. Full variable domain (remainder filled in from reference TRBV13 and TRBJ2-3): AAGVIQSPRHLIKEKRETATLKCYPIPRHDTVYWYQQGPGQDPQFLISFYEKMQSDKGSIPDRFSAQQFSDYHSELNMSSLELGDSALYFCASSSRDYQGTDTQYFGPGTRLTVL.

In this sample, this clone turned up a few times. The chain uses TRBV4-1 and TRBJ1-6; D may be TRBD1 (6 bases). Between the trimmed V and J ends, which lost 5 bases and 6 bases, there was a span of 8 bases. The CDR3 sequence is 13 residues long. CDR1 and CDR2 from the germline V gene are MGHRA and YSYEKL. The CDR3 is CASSGTFNSPLHF. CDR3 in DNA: TGCGCCAGCAGCGGGACATTTAATTCACCCCTCCACTTT.

The CDR3 loop reads CASSLDRQETQYF. CDR3 coding DNA: TGTGCCAGTAGTTTGGACAGGCAAGAGACCCAGTACTTC. V is TRBV19 and J is TRBJ2-5, with 7 bases that match TRBD1. From germline, CDR1 is LNHDA and CDR2 SQIVND (reference sequence). The CDR3 loop spans 13 amino acids. Trimming cost V 5 bases and J 2 bases; bases outside gene matches: 2. The variable domain in full, completed from reference TRBV19 and TRBJ2-5, reads DGGITQSPKYLFRKEGQNVTLSCEQNLNHDAMYWYRQDPGQGLRLIYYSQIVNDFQKGDIAEGYSVSREKKESFPLTVTSAQKNPTAFYLCASSLDRQETQYFGPGTRLLVL.

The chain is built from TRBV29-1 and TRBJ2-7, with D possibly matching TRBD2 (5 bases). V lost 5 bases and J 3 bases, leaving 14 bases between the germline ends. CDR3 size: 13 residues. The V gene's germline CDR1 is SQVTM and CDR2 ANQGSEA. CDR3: CSVRGSPGYEQYF. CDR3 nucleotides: TGCAGCGTTCGGGGTAGCCCCGGCTACGAGCAGTACTTC.

CDR3 nucleotide sequence: TGTGCCTGGAGTATCGGGGCTGGAAACACCATATATTTT. This codes for CAWSIGAGNTIYF. The V call is TRBV30, the J call TRBJ1-3; no clear D. The CDR3 loop spans 13 amino acids. The germline V and J ends were trimmed by 2 bases and 2 bases, with 7 bases remaining between them. Germline lookup yields CDR1 GTSNPN and CDR2 SVGIG (reference sequence).

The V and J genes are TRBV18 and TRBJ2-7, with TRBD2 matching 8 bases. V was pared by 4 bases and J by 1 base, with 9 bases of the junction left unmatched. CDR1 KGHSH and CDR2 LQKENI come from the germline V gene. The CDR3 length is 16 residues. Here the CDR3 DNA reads TGTGCCAGCTCACAGTGGCTAGCGGGTACTTCCTACGAGCAGTACTTC. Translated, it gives CASSQWLAGTSYEQYF.

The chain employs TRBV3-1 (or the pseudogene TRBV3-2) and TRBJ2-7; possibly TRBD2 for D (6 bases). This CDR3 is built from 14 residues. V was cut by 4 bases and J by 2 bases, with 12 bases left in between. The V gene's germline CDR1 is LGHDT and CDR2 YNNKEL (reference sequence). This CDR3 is CASSPHGGTYEQYF. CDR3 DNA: TGTGCCAGCAGCCCCCACGGGGGTACCTACGAGCAGTACTTC.

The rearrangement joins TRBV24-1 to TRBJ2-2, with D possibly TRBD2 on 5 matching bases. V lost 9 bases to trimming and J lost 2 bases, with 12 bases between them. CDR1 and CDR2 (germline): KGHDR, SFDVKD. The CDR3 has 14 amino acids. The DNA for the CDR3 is TGTGCCACCGCCCCTGGAGGCAACACCGGGGAGCTGTTTTTT. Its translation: CATAPGGNTGELFF.

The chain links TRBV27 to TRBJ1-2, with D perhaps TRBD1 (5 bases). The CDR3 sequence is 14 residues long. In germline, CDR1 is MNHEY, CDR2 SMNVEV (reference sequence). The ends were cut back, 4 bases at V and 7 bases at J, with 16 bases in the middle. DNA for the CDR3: TGTGCCAGCAGTTCCGGGACGGCGTTCCCTGGCTACACCTTC. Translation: CASSSGTAFPGYTF.

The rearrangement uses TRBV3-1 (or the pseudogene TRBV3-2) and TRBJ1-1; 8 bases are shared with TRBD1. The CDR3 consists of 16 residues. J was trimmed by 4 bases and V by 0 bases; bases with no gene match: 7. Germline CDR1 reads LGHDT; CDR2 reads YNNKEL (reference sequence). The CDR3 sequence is CASSQDPGQGGTEAFF. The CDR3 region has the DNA TGTGCCAGCAGCCAAGATCCCGGACAGGGCGGCACTGAAGCTTTCTTT.

CDR3 coding DNA: TGTGCCAGCAGCTTAGGGGTCGGGACCTACGAGCAGTACTTC. Its protein product is CASSLGVGTYEQYF. The chain joins TRBV7-2 to TRBJ2-7, with D possibly being TRBD2 (5 bases). The CDR3 spans 14 residues. Germline V gives CDR1 SGHTA, CDR2 FQGNSA. V lost 1 base, J lost 2 bases, and 9 bases lay in between.